Listed here are 10 T cell receptor beta chains from one sample, sequenced in a study of blood T cell repertoires in COVID-19. The method was immunoSEQ multiplex PCR; TCRdb's version includes in-frame clones alone and lacks a portion of them. The sample has about 120,000 clones, approximately 82% seen once. The sequencing sample was made of peripheral blood. The receptors stem from a man aged 30 to 39 with acute or convalescent COVID-19.

V is TRBV12-3 or TRBV12-4 and J is TRBJ1-5; 7 positions agree with TRBD1. V shed 4 bases and J 11 bases; nucleotides not matched to a gene: 8. The CDR3 is 13 amino acids. The CDR3 DNA follows: TGTGCCAGCAGTTCTGGACAGGCGGGGTCCCAGCATTTT. It codes for CASSSGQAGSQHF.

The CDR3 DNA reads as TGTGCCAGTAGTAACATGAACACTGAAGCTTTCTTT. Its translation: CASSNMNTEAFF. The rearrangement uses TRBV19 and TRBJ1-1; unclear D gene. Germline CDR1 LNHDA, CDR2 SQIVND (reference sequence). The CDR3 has 12 amino acids. Trimming pared 4 bases from V and 0 bases from J, leaving 3 bases between.

Note on this clone: It may be a read error: a sequence one base away is much more abundant. This rearrangement joins TRBV12-3 or TRBV12-4 to TRBJ2-1; 8 nucleotides agree with TRBD2. V dropped 11 bases and J dropped 9; count of bases not matched to a gene: 12. This CDR3 spans 13 amino acids. The CDR3: CAGTAGGVGEQFF. DNA for the CDR3: TGTGCCGGCACCGCCGGGGGGGTCGGTGAGCAGTTCTTC.

This chain connects TRBV4-1 to TRBJ2-2; maybe TRBD2 (5 bases). The CDR3 extends over 13 amino acids. V was shortened by 8 bases and J by 0 bases, with 7 bases between the two germline ends. Germline V CDR1 and CDR2: MGHRA, YSYEKL. The CDR3 is CASGSTNTGELFF. The CDR3, as DNA: TGCGCCAGCGGGAGTACGAACACCGGGGAGCTGTTTTTT.

This rearrangement joins TRBV4-1 to TRBJ1-6; TRBD1 might be the D (5 bases). In germline, CDR1 is MGHRA, CDR2 YSYEKL. The CDR3 extends over 16 amino acids. With 0 bases removed from V and 5 bases from J, the gap between germline ends came to 11 bases. CDR3 bases: TGCGCCAGCAGCCAAGATCAGGGTACTAATAATTCACCCCTCCACTTT. Protein: CASSQDQGTNNSPLHF.

The genes are TRBV9 and TRBJ2-3, with 10 bases aligning to TRBD2. Trimming at V came to 4 bases and at J to 4 bases, leaving 9 bases not matched to a gene. From germline, CDR1 is SGDLS and CDR2 YYNGEE. The CDR3 sequence is 16 residues long. CDR3 sequence (DNA): TGTGCCAGCAGCCTCACGGGGCTAGCGGGAGCAGATACGCAGTATTTT. Amino acids: CASSLTGLAGADTQYF.

This chain uses TRBV3-1 (or the pseudogene TRBV3-2) with TRBJ2-5; D is unclear. The CDR3 sequence is 16 residues long. Germline V CDR1 and CDR2: LGHDT, YNNKEL (reference sequence). The ends were cut back, 0 bases at V and 0 bases at J, with 11 bases in the middle. CDR3 sequence (DNA): TGTGCCAGCAGCCAAGAAAGACTGTGGGACCAAGAGACCCAGTACTTC. It codes for CASSQERLWDQETQYF.

V gene TRBV27 combines with J gene TRBJ2-5; TRBD2 agrees at 9 bases. Trimming at V came to 0 bases and at J to 5 bases, leaving 4 bases not matched to a gene. Germline CDR1 and CDR2: MNHEY and SMNVEV (reference sequence). CDR3 size: 15 residues. CDR3 residues: CASSLSASGAETQYF. The CDR3, as DNA: TGTGCCAGCAGTTTATCGGCTAGCGGGGCTGAGACCCAGTACTTC.

The gene calls are TRBV28 and TRBJ1-2; 7 nucleotides match TRBD1. Germline assignment: CDR1 MDHEN and CDR2 SYDVKM. Germline trimming cut 6 bases from V and 5 bases from J; bases unmatched to any gene: 12. The CDR3 has 15 residues. In nucleotides, the CDR3 is TGTGCCAGCAGCTACCCTGCGACAGGGAGGTATGGCTACACCTTC. Protein product: CASSYPATGRYGYTF.

The chain has TRBV27 and TRBJ2-7; 7 nucleotides align to TRBD2. The CDR3 spans 18 residues. Germline V gene lookup returns CDR1 MNHEY and CDR2 SMNVEV (reference sequence). V lost 8 bases to trimming and J lost 4 bases; unmatched junction nucleotides: 23. The CDR3 bases are TGTGCCAGCCCCAGTGGAGCGGGGTGTTTCTCAATGGGGTACGAGCAGTACGTC. It codes for CASPSGAGCFSMGYEQYV.